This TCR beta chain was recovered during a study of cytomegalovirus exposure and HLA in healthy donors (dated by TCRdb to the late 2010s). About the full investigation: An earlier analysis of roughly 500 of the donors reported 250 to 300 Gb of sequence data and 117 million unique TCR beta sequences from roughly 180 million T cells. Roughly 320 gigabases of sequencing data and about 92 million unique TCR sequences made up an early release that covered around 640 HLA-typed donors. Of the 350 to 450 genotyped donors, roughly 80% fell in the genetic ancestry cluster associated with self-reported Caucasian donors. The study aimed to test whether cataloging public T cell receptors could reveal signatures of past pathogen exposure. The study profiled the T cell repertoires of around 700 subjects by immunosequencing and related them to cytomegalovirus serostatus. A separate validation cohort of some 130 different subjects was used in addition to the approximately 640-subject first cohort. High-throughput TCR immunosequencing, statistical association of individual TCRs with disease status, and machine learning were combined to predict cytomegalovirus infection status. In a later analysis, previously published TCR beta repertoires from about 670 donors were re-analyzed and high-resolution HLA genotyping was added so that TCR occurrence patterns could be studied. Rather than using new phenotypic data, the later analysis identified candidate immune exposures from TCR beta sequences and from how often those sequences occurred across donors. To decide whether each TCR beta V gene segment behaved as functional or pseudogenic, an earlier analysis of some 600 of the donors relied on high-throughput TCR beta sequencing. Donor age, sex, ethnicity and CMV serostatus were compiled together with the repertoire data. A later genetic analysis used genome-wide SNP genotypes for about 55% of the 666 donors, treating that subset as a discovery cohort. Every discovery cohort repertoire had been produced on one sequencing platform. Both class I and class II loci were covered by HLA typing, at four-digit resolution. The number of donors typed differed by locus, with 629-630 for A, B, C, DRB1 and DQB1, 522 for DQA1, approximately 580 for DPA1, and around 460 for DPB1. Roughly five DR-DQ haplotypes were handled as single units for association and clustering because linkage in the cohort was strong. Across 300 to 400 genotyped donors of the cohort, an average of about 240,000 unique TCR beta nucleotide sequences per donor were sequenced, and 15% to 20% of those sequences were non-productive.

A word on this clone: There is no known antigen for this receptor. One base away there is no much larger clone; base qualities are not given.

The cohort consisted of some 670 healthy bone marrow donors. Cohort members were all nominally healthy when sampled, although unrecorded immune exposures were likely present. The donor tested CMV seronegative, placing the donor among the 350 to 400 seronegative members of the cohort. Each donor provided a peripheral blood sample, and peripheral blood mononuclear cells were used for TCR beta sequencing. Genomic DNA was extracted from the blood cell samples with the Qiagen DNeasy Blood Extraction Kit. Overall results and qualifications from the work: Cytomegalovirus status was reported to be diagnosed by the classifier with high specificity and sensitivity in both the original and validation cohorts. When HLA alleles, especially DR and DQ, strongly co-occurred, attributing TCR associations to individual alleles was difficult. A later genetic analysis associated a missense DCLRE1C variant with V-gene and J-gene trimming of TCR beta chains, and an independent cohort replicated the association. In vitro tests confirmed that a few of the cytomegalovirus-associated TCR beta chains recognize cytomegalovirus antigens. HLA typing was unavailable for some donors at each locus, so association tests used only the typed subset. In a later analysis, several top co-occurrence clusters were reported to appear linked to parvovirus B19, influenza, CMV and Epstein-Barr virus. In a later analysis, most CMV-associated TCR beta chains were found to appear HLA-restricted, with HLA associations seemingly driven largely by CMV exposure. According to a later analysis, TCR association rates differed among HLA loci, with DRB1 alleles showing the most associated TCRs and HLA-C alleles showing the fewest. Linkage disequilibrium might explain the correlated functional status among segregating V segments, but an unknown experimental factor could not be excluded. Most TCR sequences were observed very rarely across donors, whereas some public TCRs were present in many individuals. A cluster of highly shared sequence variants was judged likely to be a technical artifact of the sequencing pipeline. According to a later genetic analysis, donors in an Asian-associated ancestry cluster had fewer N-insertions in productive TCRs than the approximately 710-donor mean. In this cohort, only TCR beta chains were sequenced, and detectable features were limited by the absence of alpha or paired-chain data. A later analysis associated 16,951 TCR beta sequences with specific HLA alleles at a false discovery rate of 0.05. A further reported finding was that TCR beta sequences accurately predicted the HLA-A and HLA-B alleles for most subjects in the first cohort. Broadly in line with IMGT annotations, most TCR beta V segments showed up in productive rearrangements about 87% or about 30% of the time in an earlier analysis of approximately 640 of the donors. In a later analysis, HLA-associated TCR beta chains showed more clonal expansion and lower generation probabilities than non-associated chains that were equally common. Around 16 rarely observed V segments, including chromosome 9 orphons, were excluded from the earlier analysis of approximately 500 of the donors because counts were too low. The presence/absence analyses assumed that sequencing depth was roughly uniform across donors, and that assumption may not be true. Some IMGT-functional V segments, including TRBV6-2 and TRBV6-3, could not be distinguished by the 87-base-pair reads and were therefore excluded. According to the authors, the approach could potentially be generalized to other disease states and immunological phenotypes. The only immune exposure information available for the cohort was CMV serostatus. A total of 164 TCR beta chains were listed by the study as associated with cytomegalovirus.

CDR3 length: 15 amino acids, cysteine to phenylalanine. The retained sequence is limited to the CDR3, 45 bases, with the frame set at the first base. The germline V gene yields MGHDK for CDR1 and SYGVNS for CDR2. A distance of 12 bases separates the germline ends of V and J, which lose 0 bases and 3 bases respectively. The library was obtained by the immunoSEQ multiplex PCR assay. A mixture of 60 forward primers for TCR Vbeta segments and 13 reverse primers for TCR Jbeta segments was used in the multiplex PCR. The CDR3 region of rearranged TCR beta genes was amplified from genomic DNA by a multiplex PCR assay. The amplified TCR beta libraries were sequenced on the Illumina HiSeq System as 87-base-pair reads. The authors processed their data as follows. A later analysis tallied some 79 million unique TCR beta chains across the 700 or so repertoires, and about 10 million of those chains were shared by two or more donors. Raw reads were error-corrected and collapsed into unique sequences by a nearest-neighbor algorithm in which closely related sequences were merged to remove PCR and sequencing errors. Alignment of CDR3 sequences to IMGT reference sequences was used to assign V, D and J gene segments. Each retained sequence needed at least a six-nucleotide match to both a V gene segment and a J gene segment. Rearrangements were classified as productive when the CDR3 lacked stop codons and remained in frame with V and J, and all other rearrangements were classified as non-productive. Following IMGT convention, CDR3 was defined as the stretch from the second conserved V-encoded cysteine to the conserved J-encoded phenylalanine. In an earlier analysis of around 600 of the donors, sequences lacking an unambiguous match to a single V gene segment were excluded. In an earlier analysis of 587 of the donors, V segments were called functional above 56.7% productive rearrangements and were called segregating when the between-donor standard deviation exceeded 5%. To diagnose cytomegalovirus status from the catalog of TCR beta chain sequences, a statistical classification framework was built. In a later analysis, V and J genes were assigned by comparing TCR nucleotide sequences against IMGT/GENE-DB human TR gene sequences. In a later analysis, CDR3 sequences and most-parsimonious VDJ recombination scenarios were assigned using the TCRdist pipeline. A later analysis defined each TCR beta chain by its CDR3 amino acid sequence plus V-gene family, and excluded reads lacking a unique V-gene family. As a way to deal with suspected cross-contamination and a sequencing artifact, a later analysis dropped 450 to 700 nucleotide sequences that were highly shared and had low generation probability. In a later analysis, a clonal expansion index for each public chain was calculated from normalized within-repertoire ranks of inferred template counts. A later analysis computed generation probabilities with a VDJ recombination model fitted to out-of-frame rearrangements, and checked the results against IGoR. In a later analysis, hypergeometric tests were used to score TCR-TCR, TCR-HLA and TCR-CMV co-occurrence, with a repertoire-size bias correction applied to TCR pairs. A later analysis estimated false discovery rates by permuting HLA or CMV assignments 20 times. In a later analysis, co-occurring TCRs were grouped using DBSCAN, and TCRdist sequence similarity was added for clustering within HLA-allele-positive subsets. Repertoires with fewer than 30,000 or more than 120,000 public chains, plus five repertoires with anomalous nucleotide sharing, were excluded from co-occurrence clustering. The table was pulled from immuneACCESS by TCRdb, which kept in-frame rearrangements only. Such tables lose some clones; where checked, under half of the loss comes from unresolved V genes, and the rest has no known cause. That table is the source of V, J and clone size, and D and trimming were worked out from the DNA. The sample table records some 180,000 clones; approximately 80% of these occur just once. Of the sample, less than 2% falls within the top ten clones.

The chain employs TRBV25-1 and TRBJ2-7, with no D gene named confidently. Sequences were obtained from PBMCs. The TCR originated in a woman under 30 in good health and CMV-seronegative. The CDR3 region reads CASSEYESYYYEQYF. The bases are TGTGCCAGCAGTGAATACGAGTCCTACTACTACGAGCAGTACTTC.